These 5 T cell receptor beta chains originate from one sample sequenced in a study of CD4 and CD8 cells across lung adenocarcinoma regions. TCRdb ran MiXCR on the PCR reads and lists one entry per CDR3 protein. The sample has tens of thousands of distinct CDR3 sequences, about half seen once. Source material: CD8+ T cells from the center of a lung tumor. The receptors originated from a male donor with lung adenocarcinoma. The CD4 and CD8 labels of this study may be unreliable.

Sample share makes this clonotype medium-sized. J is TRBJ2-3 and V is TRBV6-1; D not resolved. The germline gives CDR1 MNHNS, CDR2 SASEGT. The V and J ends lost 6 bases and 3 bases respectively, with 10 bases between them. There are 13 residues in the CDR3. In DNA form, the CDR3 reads TGTGCCAGCAGGGAAAGTGGGACAGATACGCAGTATTTT. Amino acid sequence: CASRESGTDTQYF.

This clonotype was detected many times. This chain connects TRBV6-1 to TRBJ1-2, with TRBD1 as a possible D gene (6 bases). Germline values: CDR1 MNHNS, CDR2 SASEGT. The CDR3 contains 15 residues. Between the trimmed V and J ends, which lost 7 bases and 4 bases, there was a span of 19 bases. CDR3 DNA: TGTGCCAGCACCCTCAGGGGCCGCCTGAGCTATGGCTACACCTTC. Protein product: CASTLRGRLSYGYTF.

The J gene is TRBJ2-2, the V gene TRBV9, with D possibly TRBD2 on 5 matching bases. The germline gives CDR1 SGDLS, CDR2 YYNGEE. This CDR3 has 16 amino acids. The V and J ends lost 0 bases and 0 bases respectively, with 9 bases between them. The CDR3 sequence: CASSVGLGANTGELFF. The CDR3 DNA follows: TGTGCCAGCAGCGTAGGACTCGGGGCGAACACCGGGGAGCTGTTTTTT.

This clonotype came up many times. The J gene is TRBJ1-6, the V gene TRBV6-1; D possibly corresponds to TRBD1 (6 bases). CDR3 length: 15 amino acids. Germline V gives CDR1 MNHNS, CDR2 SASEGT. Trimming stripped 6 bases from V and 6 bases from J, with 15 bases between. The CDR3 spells CASRPYSRGNSPLHF. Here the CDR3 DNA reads TGTGCCAGCAGGCCCTACAGCAGGGGTAATTCACCCCTCCACTTT.

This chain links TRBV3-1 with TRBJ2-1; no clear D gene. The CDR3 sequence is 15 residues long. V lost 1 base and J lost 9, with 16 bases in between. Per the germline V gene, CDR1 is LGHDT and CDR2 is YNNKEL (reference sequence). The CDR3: CASSQGLYRGGEQFF. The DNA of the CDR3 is TGTGCCAGCAGCCAAGGGCTATACAGAGGCGGTGAGCAGTTCTTC.